The 26 T cell receptor beta chains below were found in one sample sequenced in a study of blood T cell repertoires in COVID-19. The assay was immunoSEQ multiplex PCR, and TCRdb's table has in-frame clones only and misses some. The sample consists of just over 300,000 clones, around 84% of them appearing once. Material for sequencing was PBMCs or T cells enriched from blood (not recorded which). These receptors were taken from a man younger than 40 who had recovered from COVID-19.

The chain links TRBV18 to TRBJ2-7, with D possibly matching TRBD2 (7 bases). This CDR3 contains 14 residues. V lost 6 bases to trimming and J lost 2 bases, with 14 bases between them. Germline CDR1 reads KGHSH; CDR2 reads LQKENI. CDR3 sequence (DNA): TGTGCCAGCTCGCCGGGGGGACAACCCTACGAGCAGTACTTC. Encoded protein: CASSPGGQPYEQYF.

As to this clone: Other DNA sequences in the sample encode the same CDR3. The chain links TRBV6-5 to TRBJ1-5, with TRBD1 identical over 7 bases. The CDR3 totals 15 residues. V was clipped by 6 bases and J by 0 bases; unmatched bases: 5. CDR1 is MNHEY and CDR2 is SVGAGI in the germline V gene. The DNA of the CDR3 is TGTGCCAGCAGCCGGACAGGCTATAGCAATCAGCCCCAGCATTTT. Translated: CASSRTGYSNQPQHF.

The chain is built from TRBV29-1 and TRBJ2-5, with D maybe TRBD1 (6 bases). Germline lookup yields CDR1 SQVTM and CDR2 ANQGSEA. The V and J ends lost 6 bases and 3 bases respectively, with 17 bases between them. This CDR3 comprises 14 residues. The CDR3 here is CSVGRGQGKETQYF. CDR3 DNA sequence: TGCAGCGTGGGAAGGGGCCAGGGGAAAGAGACCCAGTACTTC. The variable domain in full, with the rest retrieved from reference TRBV29-1 and TRBJ2-5, is SAVISQKPSRDICQRGTSLTIQCQVDSQVTMMFWYRQQPGQSLTLIATANQGSEATYESGFVIDKFPISRPNLTFSTLTVSNMSPEDSSIYLCSVGRGQGKETQYFGPGTRLLVL.

This clone came up once. J is TRBJ1-2 and V is TRBV28, with a weak D call TRBD1 (5 bases). Between the trimmed V and J ends, which lost 7 bases and 1 base, there was a span of 19 bases. The length of the CDR3 is 16 residues. Germline V CDR1 and CDR2: MDHEN, SYDVKM. The DNA for the CDR3 is TGTGCCAGCAATCCCAACGGGGGGGACGTTAACTATGGCTACACCTTC. Translation: CASNPNGGDVNYGYTF.

This sequence joins TRBV5-6 and TRBJ1-5; possibly TRBD1 for D (6 bases). V was cut by 2 bases and J by 2 bases, with 17 bases left in between. CDR1 and CDR2 from the germline V gene are SGHDT and YYEEEE. The CDR3 loop spans 17 amino acids. CDR3 nucleotides: TGTGCCAGCAGCTTCTTCGAGAGGGGGAGCGGCAATCAGCCCCAGCATTTT. Encoded protein: CASSFFERGSGNQPQHF.

This chain uses TRBV5-5 with TRBJ2-3, with D perhaps TRBD1 (5 bases). Germline V lookup: CDR1 SGHKS, CDR2 YYEKEE (reference sequence). The CDR3 totals 15 residues. Trimming shortened V by 4 bases and J by 6 bases, and 18 bases separated the two germline ends. CDR3 coding DNA: TGTGCCAGCAGCCTCCCCCCAGGGTCTTCGGATACGCAGTATTTT. The encoded protein is CASSLPPGSSDTQYF.

The CDR3 loop reads CAIALTGGNEAFF. The CDR3, as DNA: TGTGCCATCGCACTCACAGGGGGGAATGAAGCTTTCTTT. V usage is TRBV28 and J usage is TRBJ1-1, with 8 bases matching TRBD1. V trimming: 10 bases; J trimming: 7 bases; junction bases outside the gene matches: 11. The CDR3 contains 13 residues. Germline values: CDR1 MDHEN, CDR2 SYDVKM.

The rearrangement joins TRBV9 to TRBJ2-2; 13 nucleotides match TRBD2. The CDR3 sequence is 17 residues long. CDR1 is SGDLS, CDR2 YYNGEE, per germline. J lost 3 bases, V lost 3 bases, and 5 bases had no gene match. The CDR3 sequence: CASSATSGGADTGELFF. CDR3 DNA: TGTGCCAGCAGCGCAACTAGCGGGGGGGCAGACACCGGGGAGCTGTTTTTT.

For the CDR3, the DNA is TGTGCCAGCAGTTCCAGGCAGGCAGGAAGACACTACGAGCAGTACTTC. Its protein product is CASSSRQAGRHYEQYF. This rearrangement joins TRBV27 to TRBJ2-7; D unresolved. Trimming cost V 4 bases and J 3 bases, with 19 bases left between them. This CDR3 contains 16 residues. Per the germline V gene, CDR1 is MNHEY and CDR2 is SMNVEV (reference sequence).

The rearrangement joins TRBV3-1 (or the pseudogene TRBV3-2) to TRBJ2-5; 10 nucleotides match TRBD2. Germline CDR1 and CDR2: LGHDT and YNNKEL (reference sequence). Losses at the gene ends were 1 base for V and 5 bases for J; bases not matched to a gene: 7. The CDR3 loop spans 16 amino acids. CDR3 in DNA: TGTGCCAGCAGCCAAGTTGTAGCGGGAGGTCGGGAGACCCAGTACTTC. Residues: CASSQVVAGGRETQYF.

This chain links TRBV18 with TRBJ1-1, with 8 bases identical to TRBD1. After removal of 5 bases from V and 0 bases from J, the junction contained 5 bases not matched to a gene. The CDR3 contains 15 residues. CDR1 is KGHSH, CDR2 LQKENI, per germline. The CDR3 here is CASSAGQAVNTEAFF. CDR3 nucleotides: TGTGCCAGCTCAGCGGGACAGGCTGTGAACACTGAAGCTTTCTTT.

This clone was counted only a few times. V is TRBV7-2 and J is TRBJ2-2; D gene ambiguous. Trimming removed 1 base at V and 4 bases at J, with 10 bases between. Germline lookup yields CDR1 SGHTA and CDR2 FQGNSA. The CDR3 spans 15 residues. The CDR3 here is CASSLGGFGTGELFF. The CDR3 bases are TGTGCCAGCAGCTTAGGAGGATTCGGCACCGGGGAGCTGTTTTTT.

This chain joins TRBV13 and TRBJ2-5, with D possibly being TRBD2 (5 bases). The V end lost 4 bases, the J end lost 4 bases, and 13 bases lay between the germline ends. The germline CDR1 and CDR2 sequences are PRHDT and FYEKMQ (reference sequence). This CDR3 contains 14 residues. Here the CDR3 reads CASSSSGGLETQYF. In nucleotides, the CDR3 is TGTGCCAGCAGCTCTAGTGGTGGACTAGAGACCCAGTACTTC.

The V call is TRBV11-2, the J call TRBJ2-1; possibly TRBD2 for D (5 bases). CDR1 is SGHAT, CDR2 FQNNGV, per germline. This CDR3 spans 14 amino acids. Trimming took 3 bases from V and 7 from J, leaving 13 bases between them. The CDR3 coding sequence is TGTGCCAGCAGCTTTGGTCTAGCTCGGAATGAGCAGTTCTTC. It translates to CASSFGLARNEQFF.

V is TRBV24-1 and J is TRBJ1-1, with a tentative D call TRBD1 (5 bases). This CDR3 has 12 amino acids. Germline V CDR1 and CDR2: KGHDR, SFDVKD. Trimming removed 7 bases from V and 2 bases from J, with 7 bases in between. Here the CDR3 reads CATRDSNTEAFF. The CDR3 nucleotides read TGTGCCACCAGAGACAGCAACACTGAAGCTTTCTTT.

The V and J genes are TRBV2 and TRBJ1-2, with 11 bases aligning to TRBD1. Looked up from germline, CDR1 is SNHLY and CDR2 is FYNNEI. The CDR3 covers 15 residues. V lost 3 bases and J lost 6; bases outside the gene matches: 6. CDR3 in amino acids: CASSDLDRGLDGYTF. In DNA form, the CDR3 reads TGTGCCAGCAGTGATCTGGACAGGGGGCTGGATGGCTACACCTTC.

In DNA, the CDR3 is TGTGCCAGTAGTACCGGTGGAGGGGGGGGTGAAAAACTGTTTTTT. Its protein is CASSTGGGGGEKLFF. This chain joins TRBV19 and TRBJ1-4; a weak D match, TRBD1 (6 bases). This CDR3 is 15 amino acids long. The V gene's germline CDR1 is LNHDA and CDR2 SQIVND (reference sequence). V lost 4 bases to trimming and J lost 7 bases, with 16 bases between them.

V usage is TRBV10-3 and J usage is TRBJ2-7, with D tentatively TRBD2 (6 bases). Germline CDR1 reads ENHRY; CDR2 reads SYGVKD. Trimming pared 5 bases from V and 3 bases from J, leaving 11 bases between. This CDR3 contains 13 residues. The CDR3 sequence is CAISNRERYEQYF. The CDR3 DNA sequence: TGTGCCATCAGTAACCGGGAGCGCTACGAGCAGTACTTC.

There are a few counts of this clone. The chain couples TRBV4-1 to TRBJ2-7, with D possibly being TRBD2 (5 bases). CDR1 and CDR2 (germline): MGHRA, YSYEKL. The V and J ends lost 3 bases and 0 bases respectively, with 18 bases between them. This CDR3 has 17 amino acids. The CDR3: CASSHPPPPADSYEQYF. Here the CDR3 DNA reads TGCGCCAGCAGCCATCCGCCGCCCCCAGCGGACTCCTACGAGCAGTACTTC.

V usage is TRBV28 and J usage is TRBJ1-3; D perhaps matches TRBD1 (6 bases). The V gene lost 7 bases and the J gene lost 2 bases, with 15 bases spanning the gap. This CDR3 has 15 amino acids. Germline CDR1 MDHEN, CDR2 SYDVKM. DNA for the CDR3: TGTGCCAGCACCCCAGAGGGGGGGGCTGGAAACACCATATATTTT. This translates into CASTPEGGAGNTIYF.

The count of this clone is one. This sequence joins TRBV7-9 and TRBJ2-7; D is perhaps TRBD1 (6 bases). In germline, CDR1 is SEHNR, CDR2 FQNEAQ (reference sequence). The CDR3 covers 17 residues. V was trimmed by 5 bases and J by 2 bases, leaving 22 bases between them. The CDR3 loop reads CASSQPLRDQGTYEQYF. CDR3 nucleotide sequence: TGTGCCAGCAGCCAACCGCTCCGGGACCAGGGGACCTACGAGCAGTACTTC.

This chain links TRBV3-1 (or the pseudogene TRBV3-2) with TRBJ1-2, with TRBD1 matching 7 bases. Losses at the gene ends were 3 bases for V and 0 bases for J; bases not matched to a gene: 7. This CDR3 has 16 amino acids. Germline V gene lookup returns CDR1 LGHDT and CDR2 YNNKEL (reference sequence). The CDR3 DNA is TGTGCCAGCAGCCAGGGACAGTCCTCAGCTAACTATGGCTACACCTTC. This gives the protein CASSQGQSSANYGYTF.

The chain combines TRBV7-6 with TRBJ1-5; a weak D match, TRBD1 (5 bases). Trimming shortened V by 5 bases and J by 2 bases, and 13 bases separated the two germline ends. CDR3 length: 15 amino acids. Germline V lookup: CDR1 SGHVS, CDR2 FNYEAQ. CDR3 protein: CASSEGLGGNQPQHF. The DNA of the CDR3 is TGTGCCAGCAGCGAGGGACTGGGGGGCAATCAGCCCCAGCATTTT.

The CDR3 here is CASSDITSGNTIYF. CDR3 bases: TGTGCCAGTAGTGACATTACCTCTGGAAACACCATATATTTT. The chain uses TRBV19 and TRBJ1-3, with D unresolved. The CDR3 consists of 14 residues. Germline assignment: CDR1 LNHDA and CDR2 SQIVND (reference sequence). Deletions cut 5 bases from V and 0 bases from J, with 8 bases between.

The chain has TRBV10-2 and TRBJ2-7, with TRBD2 matching over 10 bases. This CDR3 is 16 amino acids long. CDR1 and CDR2 (germline): WSHSY, SAAADI. J gave up 0 bases and V 4 bases, and 6 bases lay outside the gene matches. The CDR3: CASSVSSGGSSYEQYF. CDR3 sequence (DNA): TGCGCCAGCAGTGTCTCTAGCGGGGGAAGCTCCTACGAGCAGTACTTC.

This chain uses TRBV4-1 with TRBJ1-1; D gene ambiguous. CDR3 size: 14 residues. The germline V gene encodes CDR1 MGHRA and CDR2 YSYEKL. The V end lost 3 bases, the J end lost 1 base, and 9 bases lay between the germline ends. For the CDR3, the DNA is TGCGCCAGCAGCCATAACGGAGCGAACACTGAAGCTTTCTTT. Translated: CASSHNGANTEAFF.